This TCR beta chain was retrieved from a study of blood T cell repertoires in COVID-19. Across the study: The United States, Italy and Spain provided the acute and convalescent COVID-19 samples. T cells, B-cell-depleted T cells, or PBMCs provided the cDNA or gDNA that served as material.

The authors' processing: For nucleated cells, counts were estimated from reference gene primer amplification. TCRdb's table, derived via immunoSEQ multiplex PCR, lists solely in-frame clones and lacks some. The V and J calls and clone size were taken over from that table, and D and trimming were inferred from the DNA. The repertoire includes more than 95,000 clones, about 86% of them detected once, and 5.9% sits in the top ten. This clone was picked up one time. The sequence came from a man older than 75 with active or convalescent COVID-19. Input material: peripheral blood.

The CDR3 DNA reads as TGTGCCAGCAGCTTCCCTGGACTGGGGGGCTACACCTTC. This sequence encodes CASSFPGLGGYTF. This sequence joins TRBV7-2 and TRBJ1-2; the D is unclear. The germline gives CDR1 SGHTA, CDR2 FQGNSA. The CDR3 has 13 amino acids. V dropped 3 bases and J dropped 8 bases, with 13 bases sitting between them.